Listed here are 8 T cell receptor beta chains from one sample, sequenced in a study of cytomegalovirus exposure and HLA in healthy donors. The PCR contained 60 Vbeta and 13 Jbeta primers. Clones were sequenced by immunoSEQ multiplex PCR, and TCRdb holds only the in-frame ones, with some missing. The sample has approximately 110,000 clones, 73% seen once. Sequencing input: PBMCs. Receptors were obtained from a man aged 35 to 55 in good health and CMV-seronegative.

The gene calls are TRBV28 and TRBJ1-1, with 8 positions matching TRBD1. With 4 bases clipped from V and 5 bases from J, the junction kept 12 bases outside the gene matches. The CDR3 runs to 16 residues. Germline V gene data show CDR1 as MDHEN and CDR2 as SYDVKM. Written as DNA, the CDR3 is TGTGCCAGCAGTTCTAACGACAGGGGCCCAAGGACTGAAGCTTTCTTT. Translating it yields CASSSNDRGPRTEAFF.

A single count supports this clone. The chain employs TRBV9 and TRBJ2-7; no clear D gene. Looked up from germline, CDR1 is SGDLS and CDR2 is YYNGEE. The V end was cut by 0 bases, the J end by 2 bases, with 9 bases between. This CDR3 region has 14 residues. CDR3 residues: CASSVGPQPYEQYF. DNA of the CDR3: TGTGCCAGCAGCGTAGGTCCACAGCCCTACGAGCAGTACTTC. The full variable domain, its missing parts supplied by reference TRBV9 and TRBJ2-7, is DSGVTQTPKHLITATGQRVTLRCSPRSGDLSVYWYQQSLDQGLQFLIQYYNGEERAKGNILERFSAQQFPDLHSELNLSSLELGDSALYFCASSVGPQPYEQYFGPGTRLTVT.

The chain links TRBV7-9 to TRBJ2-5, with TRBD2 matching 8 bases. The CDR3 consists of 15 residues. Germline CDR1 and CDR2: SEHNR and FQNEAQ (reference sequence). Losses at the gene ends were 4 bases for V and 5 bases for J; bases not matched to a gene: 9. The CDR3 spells CASSSGGAFRETQYF. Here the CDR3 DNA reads TGTGCCAGCAGCTCCGGGGGGGCCTTTCGGGAGACCCAGTACTTC.

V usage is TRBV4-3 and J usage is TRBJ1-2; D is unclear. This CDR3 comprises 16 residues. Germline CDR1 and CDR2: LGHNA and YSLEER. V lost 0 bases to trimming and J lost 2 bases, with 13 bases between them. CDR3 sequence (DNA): TGCGCCAGCAGCCAAGATTCCGGGAAGCCGAACTATGGCTACACCTTC. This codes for CASSQDSGKPNYGYTF.

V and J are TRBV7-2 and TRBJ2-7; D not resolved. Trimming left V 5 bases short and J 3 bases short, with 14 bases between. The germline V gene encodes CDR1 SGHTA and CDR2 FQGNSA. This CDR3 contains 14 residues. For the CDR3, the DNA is TGTGCCAGCAGCCCCTCCATTGCGGACTACGAGCAGTACTTC. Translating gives CASSPSIADYEQYF.

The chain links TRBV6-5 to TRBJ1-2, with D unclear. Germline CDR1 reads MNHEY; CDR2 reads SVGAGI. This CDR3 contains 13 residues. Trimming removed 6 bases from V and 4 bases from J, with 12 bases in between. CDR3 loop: CASSREGRYGYTF. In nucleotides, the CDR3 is TGTGCCAGCAGCCGTGAGGGCCGCTATGGCTACACCTTC.

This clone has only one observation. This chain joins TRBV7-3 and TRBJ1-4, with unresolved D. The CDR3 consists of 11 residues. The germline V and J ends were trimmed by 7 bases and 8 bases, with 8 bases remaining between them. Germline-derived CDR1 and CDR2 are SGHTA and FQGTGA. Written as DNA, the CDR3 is TGTGCCAGCATCACACAGGAAAAACTGTTTTTT. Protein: CASITQEKLFF.

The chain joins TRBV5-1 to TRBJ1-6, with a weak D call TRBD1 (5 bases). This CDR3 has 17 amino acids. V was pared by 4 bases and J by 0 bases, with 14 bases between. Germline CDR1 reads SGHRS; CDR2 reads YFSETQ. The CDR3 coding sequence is TGCGCCAGCAGCGGGGAAGGGGTTAGCTCCTATAATTCACCCCTCCACTTT. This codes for CASSGEGVSSYNSPLHF.